This TCR beta chain emerged from a study of CD8 T cells in Susac syndrome. Germline V gives CDR1 LNHDA, CDR2 SQIVND (reference sequence). The V segment lost 5 bases and the J segment 7 bases; nucleotides outside the gene matches: 5. This CDR3 spans 15 amino acids. Random hexamers were used to reverse transcribe the RNA input (roughly 0.5 to 1 ug). In TCRdb, the immunoSEQ multiplex PCR reads were re-called with MiXCR into one record per CDR3 protein. The data show around 300,000 distinct CDR3 sequences, roughly nine tenths seen once. This clonotype was counted a single time. The V gene is TRBV19, the J gene TRBJ1-6; TRBD1 agrees at 10 bases. This receptor was taken from a human donor with multiple sclerosis. Sequenced sample: CD4+ T cells from PBMCs. The CDR3: CASSPQGQGNSPLHF. The CDR3 coding sequence is TGTGCCAGTAGTCCGCAGGGACAGGGGAATTCACCCCTCCACTTT.